This is a list of T cell receptor beta chains from one sample in a study of cytotoxic CD8 clonotypes in ibrutinib-treated CLL. Sequenced by immunoSEQ multiplex PCR; TCRdb stores in-frame clones only, minus some. This sample carries about 250,000 clones, 70% of them seen once, and the ten largest clones take 15%. Sequences were derived from PBMCs, sampled after 24 months of ibrutinib treatment. The receptor source for this set is a human donor with chronic lymphocytic leukemia. CDR3s include the opening cysteine and the closing phenylalanine or tryptophan.

V,J,CDR3
TRBV20-1,TRBJ2-7,CSAGDTYEQYF
TRBV5-1,TRBJ2-4,CASSLGRGLNIQYF
TRBV6-7,TRBJ2-2,CASSYGEGQSVTGELFF
TRBV15,TRBJ2-7,CATSPGRSFYEQYF
TRBV6-5,TRBJ2-7,CASSYSQGEQYF
TRBV28,TRBJ2-1,CASSYNEQFF
TRBV4-3,TRBJ2-2,CASSQENTLELFF
TRBV2,TRBJ2-3,CASIRDPSVGTQYF
TRBV6-6,TRBJ2-1,CASTKQQGAGSGEQFF
TRBV10-2,TRBJ1-1,CASSEQGGLGAEAFF
TRBV2,TRBJ1-1,CASSDIGGPNTEAFF
TRBV29-1,TRBJ2-3,CSVQGLGIQLAGFTDTQYF
TRBV28,TRBJ2-2,CASSPPLAGVANTGELFF
TRBV19,TRBJ2-3,CASSPNRDSSDTQYF
TRBV18,TRBJ1-5,CASSPGAEGSNQPQHF
TRBV29-1,TRBJ2-5,CSALPRNEETQYF
TRBV10-1,TRBJ2-3,CASSEGTGTDTQYF
TRBV28,TRBJ2-5,CASRGRVYETQYF
TRBV10-3,TRBJ2-1,CAISESASSYNEQFF
TRBV20-1,TRBJ2-1,CSVRAGGQWFF
TRBV28,TRBJ2-7,CASSISSGMTYEQYF
TRBV18,TRBJ1-4,CASSPVPKDEKLFF
TRBV7-3,TRBJ2-2,CASSPGQGWTGELFF
TRBV29-1,TRBJ2-3,CSVDRATDTQYF
TRBV30,TRBJ1-5,CAWDYGNQPQHF
TRBV30,TRBJ1-3,CAWSQDRGSGNTIYF
TRBV4-3,TRBJ2-2,CASSQKSGLAVNTGELFF
TRBV4-1,TRBJ2-7,CASSQESTGGDEQYF
TRBV7-3,TRBJ2-3,CASSPGQSSTDTQYF